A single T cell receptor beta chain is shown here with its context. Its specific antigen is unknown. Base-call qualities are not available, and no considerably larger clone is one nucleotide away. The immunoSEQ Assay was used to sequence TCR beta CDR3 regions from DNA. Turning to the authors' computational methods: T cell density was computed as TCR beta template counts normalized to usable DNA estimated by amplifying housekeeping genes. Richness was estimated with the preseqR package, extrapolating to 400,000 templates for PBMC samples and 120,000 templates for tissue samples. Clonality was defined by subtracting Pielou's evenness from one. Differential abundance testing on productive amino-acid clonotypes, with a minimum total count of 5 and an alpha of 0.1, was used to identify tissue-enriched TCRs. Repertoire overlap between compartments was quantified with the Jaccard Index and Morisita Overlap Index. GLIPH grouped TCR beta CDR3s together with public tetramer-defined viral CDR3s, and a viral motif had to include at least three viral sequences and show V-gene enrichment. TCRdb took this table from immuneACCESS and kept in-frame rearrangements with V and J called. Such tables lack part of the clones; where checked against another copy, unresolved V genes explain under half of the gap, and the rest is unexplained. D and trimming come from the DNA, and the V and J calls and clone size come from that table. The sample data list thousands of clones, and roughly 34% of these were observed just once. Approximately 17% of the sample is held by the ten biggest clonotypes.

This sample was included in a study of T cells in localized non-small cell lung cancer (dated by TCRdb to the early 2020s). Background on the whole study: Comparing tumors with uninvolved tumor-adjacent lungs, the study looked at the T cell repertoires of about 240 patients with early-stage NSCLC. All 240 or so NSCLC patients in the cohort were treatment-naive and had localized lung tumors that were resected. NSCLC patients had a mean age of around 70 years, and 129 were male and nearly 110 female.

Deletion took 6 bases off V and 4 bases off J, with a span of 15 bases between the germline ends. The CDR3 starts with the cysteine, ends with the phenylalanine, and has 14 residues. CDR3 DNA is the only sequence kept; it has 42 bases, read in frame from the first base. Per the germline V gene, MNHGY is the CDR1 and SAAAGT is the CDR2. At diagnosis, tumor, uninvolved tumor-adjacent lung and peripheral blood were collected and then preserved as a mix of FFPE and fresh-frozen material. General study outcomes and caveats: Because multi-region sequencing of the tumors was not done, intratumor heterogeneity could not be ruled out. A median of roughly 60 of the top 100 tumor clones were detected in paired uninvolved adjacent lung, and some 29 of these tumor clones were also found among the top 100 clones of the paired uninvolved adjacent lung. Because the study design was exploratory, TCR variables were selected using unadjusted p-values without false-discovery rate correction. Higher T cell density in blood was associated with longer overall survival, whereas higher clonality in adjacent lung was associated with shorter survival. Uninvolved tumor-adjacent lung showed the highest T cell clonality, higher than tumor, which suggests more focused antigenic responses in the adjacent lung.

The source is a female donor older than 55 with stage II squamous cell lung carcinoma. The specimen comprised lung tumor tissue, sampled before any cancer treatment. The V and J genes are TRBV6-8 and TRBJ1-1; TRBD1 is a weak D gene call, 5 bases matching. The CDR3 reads CASSATGGGTEAFF. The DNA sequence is TGTGCCAGCAGCGCGACGGGTGGGGGCACTGAAGCTTTCTTT.